This record looks at one T cell receptor (beta chain) sequence and its context. Its target is unknown. The CDR3 is 17 amino acids. The ends were cut back, 5 bases at V and 1 base at J, with 21 bases in the middle. The germline V gene encodes CDR1 LGHNT and CDR2 FRNRAP. This sample stems from a study of PD-1 blockade in mismatch repair-deficient tumors. Stated time point: approximately 9-day in vitro stimulation with candidate neoantigen peptide 6. Three pembrolizumab responders had their TCRs sequenced. About seven ELISpot-reactive neoantigen peptides each drove an approximately 10-day in vitro stimulation. The data were produced by immunoSEQ multiplex PCR, yet TCRdb's version contains in-frame clones alone and is incomplete. The table shows about 14,000 clones, with 70% to 90% occurring only once.

The TCR comes from an adult with mismatch repair-deficient cancer. The sample here was cells cultured in vitro, taken from a patient treated with pembrolizumab. The chain uses TRBV12-5 and TRBJ2-7; tentatively, D is TRBD1 or TRBD2 (5 bases each). CDR3 DNA: TGTGCTAGTGGTCATAAGCTCCGGGACCGAATTTCCTACGAGCAGTACTTC. Its protein is CASGHKLRDRISYEQYF.